These 30 T cell receptor beta chains share one sample of origin, sequenced in a study of radiation and T cells in renal cell carcinoma. Stated time point: baseline pretreatment blood. Noted treatment: 15 Gy SBRT to primary tumor, nephrectomy 4 weeks later. Generated by immunoSEQ multiplex PCR, the TCRdb table keeps only in-frame clones and is missing some. Here the sample spans 100,000 to 150,000 clones, roughly 80% being singletons. The material was blood, obtained from a patient whose treatment included radiotherapy and nephrectomy. These receptors all come from a woman aged 60 to 75 with renal cell carcinoma.

CDR3 DNA: TGTGCCACCAGCAGAACAGGGGGTGGAGAAAAACTGTTTTTT. It translates to CATSRTGGGEKLFF. The chain carries TRBV15 and TRBJ1-4, with 8 positions matching TRBD1. The V gene end was trimmed by 2 bases and the J gene end by 8 bases; junction bases not matched to a gene: 4. Germline loops: CDR1 LNHNV, CDR2 YYDKDF (reference sequence). CDR3 size: 14 residues.

The chain combines TRBV6-6 with TRBJ1-1, with D unclear. Trimming took 0 bases from V and 0 from J, leaving 5 bases between them. This CDR3 is built from 14 residues. Germline V CDR1 and CDR2: MNHNY, SVGAGI (reference sequence). The CDR3 is CASSYSGLNTEAFF. The DNA for the CDR3 is TGTGCCAGCAGTTACTCGGGCCTGAACACTGAAGCTTTCTTT.

A few counts support this clone. The V gene is TRBV12-5, the J gene TRBJ1-2; possibly TRBD1 for D (5 bases). CDR3 size: 14 residues. V was shortened by 2 bases and J by 2 bases, with 9 bases between the two germline ends. Germline V lookup: CDR1 LGHNT, CDR2 FRNRAP. The CDR3 region is CASGLYGGNYGYTF. The CDR3 DNA follows: TGTGCTAGTGGTTTGTATGGGGGGAACTATGGCTACACCTTC.

V gene TRBV7-9 combines with J gene TRBJ2-2; the match to TRBD1 covers 8 bases. CDR3 size: 16 residues. V lost 6 bases to trimming and J lost 6 bases; unmatched junction nucleotides: 12. Germline CDR1 and CDR2: SEHNR and FQNEAQ (reference sequence). The CDR3 DNA reads as TGTGCCAGCAGTCGAGGACAGGGCTCCCCGTCCGGGGAGCTGTTTTTT. Amino acid sequence: CASSRGQGSPSGELFF.

J is TRBJ1-1 and V is TRBV11-2; 9 bases are a match to TRBD1. The ends lost 5 bases at V and 11 bases at J; junction bases unmatched: 9. Per germline, CDR1 SGHAT and CDR2 FQNNGV. This CDR3 region has 13 residues. CDR3 DNA: TGTGCCAGCAGCCCCTCACAGGGGGCCTCGGCTTTCTTT. It translates to CASSPSQGASAFF.

The chain links TRBV19 to TRBJ1-4; D unresolved. V lost 5 bases and J 8 bases, leaving 15 bases between the germline ends. This CDR3 comprises 14 residues. Germline V lookup: CDR1 LNHDA, CDR2 SQIVND (reference sequence). CDR3 in DNA: TGTGCCAGTAGTCTCAGACGGGAAGGGGAAAAACTGTTTTTT. It specifies CASSLRREGEKLFF.

This clone appeared a few times. The chain recombines TRBV30 with TRBJ1-4, with D unclear. The CDR3 consists of 14 residues. Germline V gene lookup returns CDR1 GTSNPN and CDR2 SVGIG (reference sequence). Trimming left V 5 bases short and J 10 bases short, with 20 bases between. CDR3 sequence reads: CAWGRRAFGGKLFF. Written as DNA, the CDR3 is TGTGCCTGGGGCCGTCGGGCGTTTGGAGGAAAACTGTTTTTT. Filled out from reference TRBV30 and TRBJ1-4, the complete variable domain reads SQTIHQWPATLVQPVGSPLSLECTVEGTSNPNLYWYRQAAGRGLQLLFYSVGIGQISSEVPQNLSASRPQDRQFILSSKKLLLSDSGFYLCAWGRRAFGGKLFFGSGTQLSVL.

Regarding this clone: The same CDR3 arises from other DNA sequences in this sample as well. J is TRBJ2-5 and V is TRBV7-9; D not certain. CDR3 size: 13 residues. V was shortened by 1 base and J by 4 bases, with 7 bases between the two germline ends. Germline CDR1 reads SEHNR; CDR2 reads FQNEAQ (reference sequence). The chain's CDR3 is CASSLVGGETQYF. The CDR3 coding sequence is TGTGCCAGCAGCTTAGTCGGCGGAGAGACCCAGTACTTC. Full variable domain (outside the CDR3, taken from reference TRBV7-9 and TRBJ2-5): DTGVSQNPRHKITKRGQNVTFRCDPISEHNRLYWYRQTLGQGPEFLTYFQNEAQLEKSRLLSDRFSAERPKGSFSTLEIQRTEQGDSAMYLCASSLVGGETQYFGPGTRLLVL.

The chain combines TRBV23-1 with TRBJ2-6, with 10 bases fitting TRBD1. TRBV23-1 is sorted into the ORF group, with uncertain function. The CDR3 runs 21 residues. V was pared by 0 bases and J by 3 bases, with 14 bases of the junction left unmatched. The CDR3 sequence is CASSQSHRPGTGVCGANVLTF. The CDR3, as DNA: TGCGCCAGCAGTCAATCCCACCGTCCCGGGACAGGGGTATGTGGGGCCAACGTCCTGACTTTC.

The chain couples TRBV18 to TRBJ1-1; D unclear. CDR1 KGHSH and CDR2 LQKENI come from the germline V gene. V shed 3 bases and J shed 0 bases, with 5 bases lying between them. CDR3 length equals 13 residues. CDR3 amino acids: CASSPSLNTEAFF. Written as DNA, the CDR3 is TGTGCCAGCTCACCTTCCCTGAACACTGAAGCTTTCTTT.

J is TRBJ2-3 and V is TRBV2; 7 nucleotides align to TRBD1. CDR3 length: 16 residues. The trim removed 5 bases at V and 0 bases at J, leaving 8 bases unmatched. The V gene's germline CDR1 is SNHLY and CDR2 FYNNEI. CDR3 DNA: TGTGCCAGCAGTTTTGAGGGGACAGCTAGCACAGATACGCAGTATTTT. It encodes CASSFEGTASTDTQYF. Filled out from reference TRBV2 and TRBJ2-3, the complete variable domain reads EPEVTQTPSHQVTQMGQEVILRCVPISNHLYFYWYRQILGQKVEFLVSFYNNEISEKSEIFDDQFSVERPDGSNFTLKIRSTKLEDSAMYFCASSFEGTASTDTQYFGPGTRLTVL.

V is TRBV19 and J is TRBJ2-1; 7 nucleotides align to TRBD2. The CDR3 spans 17 residues. The junction had 11 bases not matched to a gene; V was cut back by 6 bases and J by 0 bases. Germline CDR1 reads LNHDA; CDR2 reads SQIVND (reference sequence). The CDR3 bases are TGTGCCAGTAGCAACCGGGCTCTAGCGGTCTCCTACAATGAGCAGTTCTTC. It encodes CASSNRALAVSYNEQFF.

In regard to this clone: Other DNA sequences in the same sample also yield this CDR3. The rearrangement links TRBV6-5 to TRBJ1-4; a possible D gene is TRBD1 (5 bases). V was pared by 6 bases and J by 5 bases, with 16 bases between. This CDR3 has 15 residues. The V gene's germline CDR1 is MNHEY and CDR2 SVGAGI. The CDR3 sequence: CASSHEGRGNEKLFF. CDR3 DNA: TGTGCCAGCAGCCATGAGGGAAGGGGAAATGAAAAACTGTTTTTT.

The chain has TRBV5-1 and TRBJ2-1, with TRBD1 identical over 7 bases. With 0 bases clipped from V and 5 bases from J, the junction kept 5 bases outside the gene matches. Germline values: CDR1 SGHRS, CDR2 YFSETQ. The CDR3 runs to 15 residues. The CDR3 DNA follows: TGCGCCAGCAGCTTGGCAGCCAGGGGGAACAATGAGCAGTTCTTC. Translating it yields CASSLAARGNNEQFF.

The chain is built from TRBV18 and TRBJ2-6; 9 nucleotides match TRBD1. The CDR3 has 19 amino acids. Germline V gene sequence: CDR1 KGHSH, CDR2 LQKENI. J was trimmed by 3 bases and V by 3 bases; bases with no gene match: 12. CDR3 sequence reads: CASSPKPGTGSLGANVLTF. CDR3 coding DNA: TGTGCCAGCTCACCCAAACCCGGGACAGGGAGTCTTGGGGCCAACGTCCTGACTTTC.

The chain recombines TRBV11-2 with TRBJ1-4; D is perhaps TRBD1 (6 bases). CDR1 SGHAT and CDR2 FQNNGV come from the germline V gene. V was trimmed by 6 bases and J by 15 bases, leaving 26 bases between them. This CDR3 comprises 15 residues. CDR3 bases: TGTGCCAGCAGAACCGATGGACAGCGTAGTGAACCAATGTTTTTT. Translating it yields CASRTDGQRSEPMFF.

The chain couples TRBV11-2 to TRBJ2-5; D is ambiguous. CDR1 is SGHAT, CDR2 FQNNGV, per germline. This CDR3 comprises 16 residues. The ends were cut back, 3 bases at V and 4 bases at J, with 18 bases in the middle. The CDR3 nucleotides are TGTGCCAGCAGCTTGGGCCCGAATAACAGAGGAGAGACCCAGTACTTC. This encodes CASSLGPNNRGETQYF. The variable domain in full, with the rest retrieved from reference TRBV11-2 and TRBJ2-5, is EAGVAQSPRYKIIEKRQSVAFWCNPISGHATLYWYQQILGQGPKLLIQFQNNGVVDDSQLPKDRFSAERLKGVDSTLKIQPAKLEDSAVYLCASSLGPNNRGETQYFGPGTRLLVL.

The genes are TRBV19 and TRBJ1-4; D not resolved. Trimming shortened V by 5 bases and J by 8 bases, and 9 bases separated the two germline ends. Germline loops: CDR1 LNHDA, CDR2 SQIVND (reference sequence). This CDR3 is built from 12 residues. In DNA, the CDR3 is TGTGCCAGTAGTGCCACCTGGGAAAAACTGTTTTTT. This sequence encodes CASSATWEKLFF.

This chain links TRBV7-3 with TRBJ2-7, with 10 positions matching TRBD1. CDR1 is SGHTA, CDR2 FQGTGA, per germline. V was pared by 6 bases and J by 2 bases, with 7 bases of the junction left unmatched. The CDR3 runs to 15 residues. For the CDR3, the DNA is TGTGCCAGCAGTTCGGACGGGACAGGGGCCTACGAGCAGTACTTC. It codes for CASSSDGTGAYEQYF.

This clone appeared a single time. The J gene is TRBJ2-3, the V gene TRBV4-3, with D possibly matching TRBD2 (7 bases). The CDR3 is 19 residues long. Looked up from germline, CDR1 is LGHNA and CDR2 is YSLEER. Between the trimmed V and J ends, which lost 0 bases and 1 base, there was a span of 20 bases. CDR3 sequence: CASSQDLYFGGHGTDTQYF. CDR3 nucleotides: TGCGCCAGCAGCCAAGATCTCTATTTCGGGGGGCACGGCACAGATACGCAGTATTTT.

The chain uses TRBV30 and TRBJ1-1; a possible D gene is TRBD1 (5 bases). The CDR3 length is 12 residues. CDR1 and CDR2 from the germline V gene are GTSNPN and SVGIG (reference sequence). The germline V and J ends were trimmed by 5 bases and 5 bases, with 12 bases remaining between them. The CDR3 region is CAWGRGGTEAFF. The CDR3 bases are TGTGCCTGGGGGCGCGGGGGAACTGAAGCTTTCTTT.

This clone was counted a single time. The chain is built from TRBV5-1 and TRBJ1-3; 7 nucleotides line up with TRBD1. In germline, CDR1 is SGHRS, CDR2 YFSETQ. V shed 0 bases and J 1 base; nucleotides not matched to a gene: 7. The CDR3 has 17 amino acids. The DNA for the CDR3 is TGCGCCAGCAGCTTGGACCAGGGGGGAGTGTCTGGAAACACCATATATTTT. Translated, it gives CASSLDQGGVSGNTIYF.

V usage is TRBV30 and J usage is TRBJ2-1; no definite D call. V was clipped by 0 bases and J by 9 bases, with 12 bases between them. The CDR3 has 13 amino acids. Germline CDR1 GTSNPN, CDR2 SVGIG (reference sequence). The CDR3 loop reads CAWSVSGYLEQFF. The CDR3 DNA sequence: TGTGCCTGGAGTGTATCGGGTTACCTTGAGCAGTTCTTC.

The chain employs TRBV6-5 and TRBJ2-3, with 9 bases lining up with TRBD2. The CDR3 is 15 amino acids. V lost 0 bases, J lost 5 bases, and 3 bases stayed unmatched. In germline, CDR1 is MNHEY, CDR2 SVGAGI. The CDR3 reads CASSYSGSGRDTQYF. CDR3 nucleotide sequence: TGTGCCAGCAGTTACTCGGGTAGCGGGAGAGATACGCAGTATTTT.

The rearrangement joins TRBV6-5 to TRBJ1-1, with a tentative D call TRBD1 (5 bases). The CDR3 loop spans 14 amino acids. Germline lookup yields CDR1 MNHEY and CDR2 SVGAGI. Trimming left V 6 bases short and J 0 bases short, with 11 bases between. CDR3 DNA: TGTGCCAGCAGCCCGGGACGACTGAACACTGAAGCTTTCTTT. Translating gives CASSPGRLNTEAFF.

This chain uses TRBV18 with TRBJ2-1; no reliable D call. The V end was cut by 3 bases, the J end by 4 bases, with 7 bases between. CDR1 KGHSH and CDR2 LQKENI come from the germline V gene. This CDR3 comprises 13 residues. The CDR3 sequence: CASSPQSYNEQFF. The CDR3, as DNA: TGTGCCAGCTCACCCCAGAGTTACAATGAGCAGTTCTTC.

About this clone: Relative to the germline gene, one junction end is altered; a read error may explain this. This sequence joins TRBV10-3 and TRBJ2-2; D not certain. Germline V CDR1 and CDR2: ENHRY, SYGVKD. The CDR3 is 13 residues long. The CDR3 protein is CASSESFTGELFF. The DNA for the CDR3 is TGTGCCAGCAGTGAATCCTTCACCGGGGAGCTGTTTTTT.

The gene calls are TRBV14 and TRBJ2-3, with 7 bases aligning to TRBD2. Germline CDR1 and CDR2: SGHDN and FVKESK. The V gene end was trimmed by 0 bases and the J gene end by 3 bases; junction bases not matched to a gene: 9. This CDR3 contains 17 residues. CDR3 in DNA: TGTGCCAGCAGCCAAGATCGTGGCAGGGAGGGGACAGATACGCAGTATTTT. Its protein product is CASSQDRGREGTDTQYF. Full variable domain (missing parts from reference TRBV14 and TRBJ2-3): EAGVTQFPSHSVIEKGQTVTLRCDPISGHDNLYWYRRVMGKEIKFLLHFVKESKQDESGMPNNRFLAERTGGTYSTLKVQPAELEDSGVYFCASSQDRGREGTDTQYFGPGTRLTVL.

This rearrangement joins TRBV7-6 to TRBJ2-5; TRBD1 aligns across 9 bases. CDR1 is SGHVS and CDR2 is FNYEAQ in the germline V gene. The CDR3 is 14 residues long. The J segment lost 4 bases and the V segment lost 5 bases, leaving 5 bases of the junction unmatched. The CDR3 nucleotides read TGTGCCAGCAGCATGACAGGGGGTATAGAGACCCAGTACTTC. Its protein product is CASSMTGGIETQYF.

The chain employs TRBV5-8 and TRBJ1-5; the match to TRBD1 covers 8 bases. Germline V CDR1 and CDR2: SGHTS, YDEGEE. The V segment lost 4 bases and the J segment 7 bases; nucleotides outside the gene matches: 7. The CDR3 is 14 residues long. The CDR3, as DNA: TGTGCCAGCAGCCTGGACAGGGAGGGCCAGCCCCAGCATTTT. This encodes CASSLDREGQPQHF.